This record covers a single TCR beta chain. Antigen unknown. This entry belongs to a study of PD-1 blockade in classical Hodgkin lymphoma. Study outcomes and limitations: Still unresolved is the cause of the repertoire differences, which may be disease activity or prior therapy.

The time point is: newly diagnosed, previously untreated cHL patient sample. The CD8+ T cells came from thawed PBMCs through magnetic negative selection. The CDR3 runs 16 residues. V lost 6 bases and J lost 1; bases outside the gene matches: 8. The germline gives CDR1 MDHEN, CDR2 SYDVKM. Some clones are missing from TCRdb's copy, which holds only in-frame ones; the method was immunoSEQ multiplex PCR. The repertoire has approximately 9,900 clones, about 91% of them found once; the top ten carry over 7.5%. The chain couples TRBV28 to TRBJ2-1; 8 positions agree with TRBD2. This TCR was recovered from a human donor with classical Hodgkin lymphoma. Material for sequencing was CD8+ T cells from blood. The CDR3 DNA sequence: TGTGCCAGCAGCCCCCGGGGGGGGCCGTCCTACAATGAGCAGTTCTTC. The encoded protein is CASSPRGGPSYNEQFF.